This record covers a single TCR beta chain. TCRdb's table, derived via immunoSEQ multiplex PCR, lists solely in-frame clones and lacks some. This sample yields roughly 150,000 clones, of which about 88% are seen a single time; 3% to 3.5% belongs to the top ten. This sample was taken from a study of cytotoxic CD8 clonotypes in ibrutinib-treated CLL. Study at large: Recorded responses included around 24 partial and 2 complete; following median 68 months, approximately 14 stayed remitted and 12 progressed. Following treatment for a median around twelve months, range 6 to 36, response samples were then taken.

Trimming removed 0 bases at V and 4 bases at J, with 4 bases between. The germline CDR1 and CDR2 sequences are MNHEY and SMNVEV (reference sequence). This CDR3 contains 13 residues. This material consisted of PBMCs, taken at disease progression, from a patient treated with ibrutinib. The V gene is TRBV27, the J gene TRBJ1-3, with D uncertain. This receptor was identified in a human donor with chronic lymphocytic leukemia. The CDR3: CASSLSAGNTIYF. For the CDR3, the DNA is TGTGCCAGCAGTTTATCGGCCGGAAACACCATATATTTT.